This entry is about one T cell receptor beta chain. The observed sequence ends 3 residues before the CDR3 terminus, with the missing tail filled in from the germline J gene. The record originates from a study of T cells in women clearing cervical HPV infection. The wider study: Donors had HPV16-related CIN3 or worse; 2 had invasive cancer.

Dot-blot hybridization genotyped cervical HPV amplified with MY09/MY11 PCR. Germline V gene data show CDR1 as KGHSH and CDR2 as LQKENI. The CDR3 has 18 residues. V lost 3 bases, J lost 2 bases, and 14 bases stayed unmatched. Produced via immunoSEQ multiplex PCR; TCRdb's table is partial and in-frame only. The sample shows about 30,000 clones, and under 8% sits with its ten largest clones. This chain joins TRBV18 and TRBJ2-3, with TRBD2 matching 7 bases. Specimen: blood buffy coat. The source is a woman aged 18-69 years with a cervical HPV16 infection that either progressed to CIN3+ or cleared (not recorded which). CDR3 protein: CASSPVSSGSVNTDTQYF. Partial CDR3 DNA: TGTGCCAGCTCACCCGTAAGTAGCGGGTCGGTAAACACAGATACG.